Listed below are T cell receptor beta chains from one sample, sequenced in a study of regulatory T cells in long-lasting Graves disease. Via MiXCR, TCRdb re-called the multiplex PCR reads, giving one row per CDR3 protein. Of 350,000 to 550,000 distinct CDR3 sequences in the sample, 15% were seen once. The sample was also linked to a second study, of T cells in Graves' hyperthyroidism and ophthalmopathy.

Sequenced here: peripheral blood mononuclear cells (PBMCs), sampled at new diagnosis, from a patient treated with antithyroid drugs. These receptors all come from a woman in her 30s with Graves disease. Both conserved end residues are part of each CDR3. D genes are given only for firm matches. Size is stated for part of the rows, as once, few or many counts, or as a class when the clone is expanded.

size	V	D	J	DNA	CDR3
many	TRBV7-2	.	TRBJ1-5	TGTGCCAGCAGCCGTGGGGGTCAGCCCCAGCATTTT	CASSRGGQPQHF
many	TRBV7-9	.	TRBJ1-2	TGTGCCAGCAGCTTAGGTCCGGTCTATGGCTACACCTTC	CASSLGPVYGYTF
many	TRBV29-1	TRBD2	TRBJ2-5	TGCAGCGTTGAGGGACTAGCGGATCCTCAGGGGGAGACCCAGTACTTC	CSVEGLADPQGETQYF
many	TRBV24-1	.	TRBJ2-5	TGTGCCACCAGTGATCCCGGAAGTAAAGAGACCCAGTACTTC	CATSDPGSKETQYF
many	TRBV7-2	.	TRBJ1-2	TGTGCCAGCAGCTTAGAGGAACCAATTTACTATGGCTACACCTTC	CASSLEEPIYYGYTF
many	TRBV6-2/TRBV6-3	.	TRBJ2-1	TGTGCCAGCAGTTACGACCGGGACGTACTCTACAATGAGCAGTTCTTC	CASSYDRDVLYNEQFF
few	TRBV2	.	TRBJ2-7	TGTGCCAGCAGTGATGGGGTGGGCTATGAGCAGTACTTC	CASSDGVGYEQYF
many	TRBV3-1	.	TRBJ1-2	TGTGCCAGCAGCCAAGAGTATAAGGGATATGGCTACACCTTC	CASSQEYKGYGYTF
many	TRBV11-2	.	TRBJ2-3	TGTGCCAGCAGCCCGAGGCCTGGGACTCAGGAAGTTACAGATACGCAGTATTTT	CASSPRPGTQEVTDTQYF
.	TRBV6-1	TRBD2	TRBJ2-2	TGTGCCAGCAACCGCGGGAGTGCCCCTGATGGCGGGGAGCTGTTTTTT	CASNRGSAPDGGELFF
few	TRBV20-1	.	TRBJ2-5	TGCAGTGAATCCCTTGGCGGGAATAAGGAGACCCAGTACTTC	CSESLGGNKETQYF
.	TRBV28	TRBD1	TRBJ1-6	TGTGCCAGCAGTACCGGGACAGCGAATTCACCCCTCCACTTT	CASSTGTANSPLHF
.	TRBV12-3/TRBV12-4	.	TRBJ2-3	TGTGCCAGCAGTTCTTCCGGGGCAGGGGACACAGATACGCAGTATTTT	CASSSSGAGDTDTQYF
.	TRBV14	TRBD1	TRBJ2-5	TGTGCCAGCAGCCAAGATCTTCGGGACAGGGTACAAGAGACCCAGTACTTC	CASSQDLRDRVQETQYF
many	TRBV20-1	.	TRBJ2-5	TGCAGTGCCGTCGGCGCGGCCCACCAAGAGACCCAGTACTTC	CSAVGAAHQETQYF
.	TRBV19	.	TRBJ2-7	TGTGCCAGTAGTATCAAAAGCGGCCCAACCTACGAGCAGTACTTC	CASSIKSGPTYEQYF
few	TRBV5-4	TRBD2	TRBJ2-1	TGTGCCAGCAGCCGAAGTGTGACTAGCGGGAACAATGAGCAGTTCTTC	CASSRSVTSGNNEQFF
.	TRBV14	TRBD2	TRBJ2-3	TGTGCCAGCAGCCAAGATATGGTTTCCGGAGGACTAGGGGTAGAAGATACGCAGTATTTT	CASSQDMVSGGLGVEDTQYF
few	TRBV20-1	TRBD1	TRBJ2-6	TGCAGTGCTAGAGAAATGGGGTGGGACAGTGACTCTGGGGCCAACGTCCTGACTTTC	CSAREMGWDSDSGANVLTF
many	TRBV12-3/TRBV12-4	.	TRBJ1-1	TGTGCCAGCAGTTTAATGATCGGTGGACAGAGCCACACTGAAGCTTTCTTT	CASSLMIGGQSHTEAFF
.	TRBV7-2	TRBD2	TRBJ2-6	TGTGCCAGCAGCTATGGGCTAGCGGGAGGGCGTAGGGCCAACGTCCTGACTTTC	CASSYGLAGGRRANVLTF
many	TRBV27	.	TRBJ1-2	TGTGCCAGCTGGACGCAGGATAGTAACTATGGCTACACCTTC	CASWTQDSNYGYTF
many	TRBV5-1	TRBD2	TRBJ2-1	TGCGCCAGCAGCTTGGGACTAGCGGGAGCTCCGAGCTCCTACAATGAGCAGTTCTTC	CASSLGLAGAPSSYNEQFF